This TCR beta chain was captured in a study of siplizumab effects on memory and regulatory T cells. Findings of the study overall: Roughly 80-95% of dividing CD4+ or CD8+ clones were without an attributable naive or memory phenotype.

CDR1 and CDR2 from the germline V gene are MNHNY and SVGAGI (reference sequence). The CDR3 totals 11 residues. V was clipped by 0 bases and J by 8 bases, with 2 bases between them. Sequencing used immunoSEQ multiplex PCR; TCRdb keeps in-frame clones, though not all of them. The sample contains 100,000 or so clones, around 92% of which appear only once. Of note for this clone: As yet, its antigen is unknown.

Sequenced: CD4+ T cells sorted from blood. The rearrangement links TRBV6-6 to TRBJ2-1; D is undetermined. This TCR derives from a human donor in good health. Some clones in this sample may be carry-over from other donors' samples. The CDR3 DNA reads TGTGCCAGCAGTTACTCCCATGAGCAGTTCTTC. Protein: CASSYSHEQFF.